This is a list of T cell receptor beta chains from one sample in a study of CD8 T cells in Susac syndrome. TCRdb recomputed calls from the immunoSEQ multiplex PCR reads with MiXCR, one row per CDR3 protein. The sample lists about 240,000 distinct CDR3 sequences, 96% occurring once. The sequencing input was CD4+ T cells from PBMCs. Receptors originate from a human donor with Susac syndrome. CDR3s include the opening cysteine and the closing phenylalanine or tryptophan. The D gene is left open where the match is weak. For some rows the clone size is stated as once, few or many, or as a class when expanded; others skip it.

TRBV15	NA	TRBD1	TRBJ1-5	TGTGCCACCAGCAGTCAGGACAGGGTTCAGCCCCAGCATTTT	CATSSQDRVQPQHF
TRBV13	NA	TRBD1	TRBJ2-2	TGTGCCAGCAGTCGTGGGACAGCAACCGGGGAGCTGTTTTTT	CASSRGTATGELFF
TRBV11-2	NA	NA	TRBJ2-1	TGTGCCAGCAGCGCGGGGACTGGGTACGATGAGCAGTTCTTC	CASSAGTGYDEQFF
TRBV7-2	NA	NA	TRBJ2-1	TGTGCCAGCAGCTTAGCTTGGCGGAATGAGCAGTTCTTC	CASSLAWRNEQFF
TRBV20-1	once	TRBD2	TRBJ2-7	TGCAGTGCGCCGGGACTAGACCCCTACGAGCAGTACTTC	CSAPGLDPYEQYF
TRBV18	NA	TRBD2	TRBJ2-1	TGTGCCACCACCGCGGGAGGAGGATCCTACAATGAGCAGTTCTTC	CATTAGGGSYNEQFF
TRBV28	NA	NA	TRBJ1-1	TGTGCCAGCAGTCCTCCTTCGACAGGCAAAGCTTTCTTT	CASSPPSTGKAFF
TRBV7-9	NA	NA	TRBJ2-5	TGTGCCAGCAGCTTAGGGACGATTAAAGAGACCCAGTACTTC	CASSLGTIKETQYF
TRBV25-1	NA	NA	TRBJ2-2	TGTGCCAGCAGTGAGGGCGGCTGGAACACCGGGGAGCTGTTTTTT	CASSEGGWNTGELFF
TRBV3-1	NA	NA	TRBJ1-5	TGTGCCAGCAGTCTCATCAGGGGAAAAGGGCCCCAGCATTTT	CASSLIRGKGPQHF
TRBV5-1	NA	NA	TRBJ2-7	TGCGCCAGCAGTTCCGAGACAGCAATTTCCGAGCAGTACTTC	CASSSETAISEQYF
TRBV30	NA	NA	TRBJ1-5	TGTGCCTGGAGTGTGACAGGCAATCAGCCCCAGCATTTT	CAWSVTGNQPQHF
TRBV7-9	NA	NA	TRBJ1-1	TGTGCCAGCAGCTTAGTTGTGACAGGAGCTCCAGAAGCTTTCTTT	CASSLVVTGAPEAFF
TRBV3-1	NA	NA	TRBJ1-1	TGTGCCAGCAGCCCCACCAGGGGTAGGGCTGAAGCTTTCTTT	CASSPTRGRAEAFF
TRBV18	NA	NA	TRBJ1-3	TGTGCCAGCTCACCACCCTTCAATACTGGAAACACCATATATTTT	CASSPPFNTGNTIYF
TRBV12-3/TRBV12-4	NA	NA	TRBJ2-1	TGTGCCAGCAGTCTGAACGGCAAGGTTAATGAGCAGTTCTTC	CASSLNGKVNEQFF
TRBV12-3/TRBV12-4	NA	TRBD1	TRBJ2-1	TGTGCCAGCAGTTTGGGACAGGGGTTGATCAATGAGCAGTTCTTC	CASSLGQGLINEQFF
TRBV5-1	NA	TRBD2	TRBJ2-3	TGCGCCAGCAGCTTGGCCGGCAGCGGGAGGGGCACAGATACGCAGTATTTT	CASSLAGSGRGTDTQYF
TRBV30	NA	NA	TRBJ1-2	TGTGCCTGGCGGGACGGATATAACTATGGCTACACCTTC	CAWRDGYNYGYTF
TRBV24-1	NA	TRBD2	TRBJ2-1	TGTGCCACGTCTGGGACTAGCGGTGACAATGAGCAGTTCTTC	CATSGTSGDNEQFF
TRBV14	once	NA	TRBJ2-5	TGTGCCAGCAGCCAAGTTAGGAAAAGGGCCCAGTACTTC	CASSQVRKRAQYF
TRBV5-4	NA	TRBD1	TRBJ2-7	TGTGCCAGCAGCTTAGTGGGACAGGGGAGTGAGCAGTACTTC	CASSLVGQGSEQYF